This is a list of T cell receptor beta chains from one sample in a study of CD8+CD57+ T cells in acquired aplastic anemia. TCRdb reprocessed the reads with MiXCR, giving one entry per CDR3 protein. The table records about 290,000 distinct CDR3 sequences, roughly 61% of them present only once. The source material was sorted CD4+, CD8+, or CD8+CD57+ T cells (not recorded which) from PBMCs. All receptors come from a human donor with aplastic anemia. The CDR3 runs from the conserved cysteine through the conserved F or W.

v_call cdr3_aa
TRBV2 CASRGQGLAVETQYF
TRBV7-9 CASSSVDRLYGYTF
TRBV7-3 CASSLLGLNEQFF
TRBV7-3 CASSSGLAGRDEQYF
TRBV19 CASSKGYEQYF
TRBV19 CASSFWLAGQETQYF
TRBV5-5 CASSDQGVGYTF
TRBV2 CASGLWVEQYF
TRBV3-1 CASSHGTSQQETQYF
TRBV2 CASSVAGWHEQYF
TRBV24-1 CATSERDRELSRSSYEQYF
TRBV20-1 CSASVLAGAGETQYF
TRBV7-9 CASSLGQDHYGYTF
TRBV7-3 CASSLVATGELFF
TRBV7-3 CASSPTGQSSYEQYF
TRBV15 CATSPVTSDQPQHF
TRBV7-9 CASSHNPTGELFF
TRBV29-1 CSVVGQHGNTIYF
TRBV5-8 CASSLTEGGEQYF
TRBV10-3 CAISESTGVGGTQYF
TRBV20-1 CSAKRGAVPTDTQYF
TRBV10-1 CATRKRGLTDTQYF
TRBV10-3 CAIRPSMNTEAFF
TRBV27 CASQHRGPGDTQYF
TRBV2 CAAQREGTYEQYF
TRBV7-3 CASSLFGGPDTQYF
TRBV7-9 CASSLAVIAGTTDTQYF
TRBV18 CASRGAAASYEQYF
TRBV2 CASKVRIGVENEKLFF
TRBV20-1 CSASFGPEAFF